Below are 24 T cell receptor delta chains sequenced from a single sample in a study of γδ T cells in repeated Plasmodium falciparum infection. TCRdb reprocessed the multiplex PCR reads using CATT. Of 50,000 or so delta-chain clones detected, roughly 1.6% appear once; the ten largest clones hold about 9.1%. Vgamma9/Vdelta2+ and Vdelta2-negative gammadelta T cells were flow-sorted from PBMC for bulk sequencing. Sequencing was carried out using gamma-delta T cells from blood. The source of these receptors is a pool of human donors (malaria-infected and uninfected, not separated).

A word on this clone: This sequence is one base from a far larger clone and is likely a read error. Other nucleotide sequences in the sample specify the same CDR3. This sequence joins TRDV1 and TRDJ1; the D is unclear. The J gene was missing in TCRdb and was found by matching the end of the DNA to germline. Trimming removed 1 base at V and 0 bases at J, with 18 bases between. Germline V gene lookup returns CDR1 TSWWSYY and CDR2 QGS. The CDR3 consists of 18 residues. The CDR3 is CALGERGRRALYTDKLIF. DNA of the CDR3: TGTGCTCTTGGGGAACGAGGAAGACGAGCGCTTTACACCGATAAACTCATCTTT.

This clone was counted a few times. Translating this DNA gives a protein that differs at residue 15 from the TCRdb one, which belongs to a much larger clone; a read error is likely, and the protein shown is this translation. This chain links TRDV1 with TRDJ1; 13 bases align to TRDD3. TCRdb supplies no J gene; here it was assigned by aligning the nucleotide sequence to germline. Germline assignment: CDR1 TSWWSYY and CDR2 QGS. This CDR3 contains 19 residues. CDR3 nucleotides: TGTGCTCTCAATCACAAGGCAAACTGGGGGATACGGCCCACCAATAAACTCATCTTT. Translation: CALNHKANWGIRPTNKLIF.

As for this clone: One base separates it from a far larger clone, so it is likely a read error. Different DNA sequences within this sample yield the same CDR3. The gene calls are TRDV1 and TRDJ1, with D possibly being TRDD3 (5 bases). The J gene comes from matching the DNA to germline here; TCRdb lacks it. The CDR3 is 17 amino acids. The germline V gene encodes CDR1 TSWWSYY and CDR2 QGS. V was cut by 6 bases and J by 5 bases, with 25 bases left in between. CDR3 residues: CALGDFPSSWETDKLIF. Written as DNA, the CDR3 is TGTGCTCTTGGAGATTTCCCGTCCTCCTGGGAAACTGATAAACTCATCTTT.

As regards this clone: The protein given by TCRdb reflects a much larger clone and differs at residue 10 from this DNA's translation, likely from a read error; the protein shown is the DNA's translation. The chain combines TRDV2 with TRDJ1, with D possibly being TRDD3 (5 bases). The J gene, absent from TCRdb, was called here by matching the DNA to germline. The CDR3 length is 17 residues. Per the germline V gene, CDR1 is GEAIGNYY and CDR2 is EKD. V lost 0 bases and J 7 bases, leaving 23 bases between the germline ends. The CDR3 region has the DNA TGTGCCTGTGACACCCGTGTTGATACTGAGTGCGAGTGTAAACTCATCTTT. Translation gives CACDTRVDTECECKLIF.

The table lists this clone with a few counts. For this DNA, TCRdb reports the protein of a much larger clone, which diverges at residue 8, most likely from a read error; the protein presented here is translated directly from the DNA. This rearrangement joins TRDV1 to TRDJ1, with TRDD3 identical over 9 bases. As TCRdb names no J gene, one was assigned here on the basis of a DNA match to germline. The CDR3 has 23 residues. V was pared by 3 bases and J by 0 bases, with 26 bases of the junction left unmatched. Germline-derived CDR1 and CDR2 are TSWWSYY and QGS. CDR3 sequence (DNA): TGTGCTCTTGGGGATCCGTTGAGTCCTACAAAATCTACTGGGGGACTAAACACCGATAAACTCATCTTT. It codes for CALGDPLSPTKSTGGLNTDKLIF.

In regard to this clone: The TCRdb record carries a much larger clone's protein, which differs from this DNA's translation at residue 6; a read error is the likely cause, and the protein listed here is the DNA translation. The chain has TRDV1 and TRDJ1; 8 bases agree with TRDD3. The CDR3 loop spans 23 amino acids. V lost 2 bases to trimming and J lost 0 bases; unmatched junction nucleotides: 26. CDR1 and CDR2 from the germline V gene are TSWWSYY and QGS. The CDR3 loop reads CALGEFPYGWGKRLYRNTDKLIF. Here the CDR3 DNA reads TGTGCTCTTGGGGAATTTCCCTACGGCTGGGGGAAGCGGCTCTATCGAAACACCGATAAACTCATCTTT.

Comment on this clone: A much larger clone lies one base from this, so it may be a read error. No J gene call was made, and the V gene is TRDV1. The CDR3 runs 13 residues. CDR1 and CDR2 (germline): TSWWSYY, QGS. Written as DNA, the CDR3 is TGTGCTCTTAACAAAGGGGCCGGGTTTGTGCTCATCTTT. It encodes CALNKGAGFVLIF.

This clone was recorded a few times. The protein given by TCRdb reflects a much larger clone and differs at residue 9 from this DNA's translation, likely from a read error; the protein shown is the DNA's translation. This chain connects TRDV1 to TRDJ1; 13 positions match TRDD3. No J gene was available from TCRdb, and it was assigned here by a germline match of the DNA. Unmatched junction bases numbered 22, after V lost 0 bases and J lost 3 bases. The CDR3 totals 23 residues. The V gene's germline CDR1 is TSWWSYY and CDR2 QGS. In DNA form, the CDR3 reads TGTGCTCTTGGGGAACTCGGACCTGCCCGCTACTGGGGGATACGTTCGGCCGCCGATAAACTCATCTTT. This gives the protein CALGELGPARYWGIRSAADKLIF.

This clone was recorded at least ten times. This is likely an artifact of a read error, given a far larger clone one base away. The sample carries other DNA sequences with the same CDR3. This rearrangement joins TRDV1 to TRDJ1; 13 bases line up with TRDD3. Per the germline V gene, CDR1 is TSWWSYY and CDR2 is QGS. The CDR3 spans 21 residues. In nucleotides, the CDR3 is TGTGCCCTTGGGGATCTGGACGGTACTGGGGGATACGTCATATACACCGATAAACTCATCTTT. The encoded protein is CALGDLDGTGGYVIYTDKLIF.

A few counts support this clone. TCRdb lists the protein of a much larger clone for this DNA, which differs at residue 22, so this is likely a read error; the protein given here is translated from the DNA itself. No J gene was called, and the V gene is TRDV1; the table calls TRDD3, which could not be checked here. The CDR3 covers 24 residues. Germline V CDR1 and CDR2: TSWWSYY, QGS. CDR3 protein: CALGERFVGLPTLGDKGLSDKPIF. CDR3 bases: TGTGCTCTTGGGGAACGGTTTGTAGGCCTTCCTACTCTGGGGGATAAGGGTCTATCCGATAAACCCATCTTT.

Concerning this clone itself: A far more abundant clone sits one base away, making this likely a read error. The same CDR3 also results from other DNA sequences found in this sample. The V gene is TRDV1; the J gene was not called; the table's TRDD3 call for D was not verified on the DNA. Germline-derived CDR1 and CDR2 are TSWWSYY and QGS. This CDR3 spans 17 amino acids. The CDR3 loop reads CALGGAMPSGYTDKLIF. DNA for the CDR3: TGTGCTCTCGGGGGGGCCATGCCGAGCGGGTACACCGATAAGCTCATCTTT.

This clone was counted between two and nine times. The protein that TCRdb holds for this DNA derives from a much larger clone and differs from the translated DNA at residue 16, which likely indicates a read error; the protein shown here is translated from the DNA. This chain links TRDV1 with TRDJ1; possible D gene TRDD2, 5 bases. The CDR3 loop spans 21 amino acids. V gave up 6 bases and J gave up 4 bases, with 36 bases separating them. CDR1 is TSWWSYY and CDR2 is QGS in the germline V gene. The chain's CDR3 is CALGPRMSRVDPTSYNDKLIF. CDR3 nucleotides: TGTGCTCTTGGTCCTAGGATGTCCCGTGTCGACCCGACCTCGTACAACGATAAACTCATCTTT.

This clone was detected only a few times. The amino acid sequence in TCRdb belongs to a much larger clone and departs from this DNA's translation at residue 14, likely a sequencing read error; the sequence shown is translated from the DNA. For the V gene the call is TRDV1; the J gene has no call. Germline V gives CDR1 TSWWSYY, CDR2 QGS. This CDR3 is built from 16 residues. CDR3 DNA: TGTGCTCTTGGGAGGCGGGCTCCTCCGTACACCGATAAACCCATCTTT. Protein sequence: CALGRRAPPYTDKPIF.

Concerning this clone itself: A far larger clone is just one base off, so this is likely a read error. The sample holds other DNA sequences that translate to the same CDR3. This chain links TRDV2 with TRDJ1; 8 nucleotides match TRDD3. This CDR3 region has 16 residues. CDR1 GEAIGNYY and CDR2 EKD come from the germline V gene. The CDR3 DNA is TGTGCCTGTGACAAACCACTGGGGGCTTACACCGATAAACTCATCTTC. Translating gives CACDKPLGAYTDKLIF.

This clone was found many times. This sequence joins TRDV2 and TRDJ1; 7 bases map to TRDD3. The junction had 13 bases not matched to a gene; V was cut back by 3 bases and J by 1 base. CDR1 is GEAIGNYY and CDR2 is EKD in the germline V gene. The CDR3 sequence is 17 residues long. This CDR3 reads CACDSISPGGATDKLIF. CDR3 sequence (DNA): TGTGCCTGTGACTCGATTAGTCCTGGGGGGGCCACCGATAAACTCATCTTT.

Remarks on this clone: Translating this DNA gives a protein that differs at residue 20 from the TCRdb one, which belongs to a much larger clone; a read error is likely, and the protein shown is this translation. With the J gene uncalled, the V gene is TRDV1; the table assigns TRDD3, which was not confirmed against the DNA. Germline V gives CDR1 TSWWSYY, CDR2 QGS. The CDR3 spans 21 residues. In DNA, the CDR3 is TGTGCTCTTGGGGAAGGCCTCTCCCCATCGAGTATCCCGCTGTACACCGATAAACTCACCTTT. It is translated as CALGEGLSPSSIPLYTDKLTF.

Comment on this clone: A far larger clone differs by one base, so this is likely a read error. The same CDR3 arises from other DNA sequences in this sample as well. The V and J genes are TRDV1 and TRDJ1; 8 bases agree with TRDD3. The CDR3 spans 16 residues. J was trimmed by 4 bases and V by 7 bases; bases with no gene match: 14. Germline-derived CDR1 and CDR2 are TSWWSYY and QGS. The CDR3 sequence is CALERLLGDTGDKLIF. Here the CDR3 DNA reads TGTGCTCTTGAGAGGCTGCTTGGGGATACTGGCGATAAACTCATCTTT.

In its sample, this clone was seen a few times. The protein recorded in TCRdb matches a much larger clone and deviates from this DNA's translation at residue 11, suggesting a read error; the protein here is obtained by translating the DNA. The CDR3 coding sequence is TGTGCTCTTGGGCTTAGCCCCACCGCCACCATCAAACTCATCTTT. Its protein product is CALGLSPTATIKLIF. The chain has TRDV1 and TRDJ1; the D is unclear. TCRdb does not report a J gene; here it was assigned by matching the DNA to germline references. Deletions cut 5 bases from V and 8 bases from J, with 21 bases between. The CDR3 covers 15 residues. The germline V gene has CDR1 TSWWSYY and CDR2 QGS.

Only a few counts were recorded for this clone. With only one base between it and a far larger clone, this is likely a read error. Within the sample, other DNA sequences also encode this same CDR3. The V gene is given as TRDV2, and no J gene call is available. The germline gives CDR1 GEAIGNYY, CDR2 EKD. This CDR3 contains 13 residues. CDR3 sequence: CACDSNGINKLIF. The CDR3 bases are TGTGCCTGTGACAGCAATGGGATAAATAAACTCATCTTC.

This clone appeared a few times. With only one base between it and a far larger clone, this is likely a read error. Other DNA sequences in this sample translate to the same CDR3. The chain is built from TRDV1 and TRDJ1; 7 nucleotides align to TRDD3. Matching the DNA to germline supplied the J gene, which TCRdb does not give. The CDR3 is 15 amino acids. The germline V gene has CDR1 TSWWSYY and CDR2 QGS. J gave up 9 bases and V 4 bases, and 14 bases lay outside the gene matches. CDR3 loop: CALGVLGYLWGQLIF. CDR3 in DNA: TGTGCTCTTGGGGTCTTGGGATACCTGTGGGGACAACTCATCTTT.

There are a few counts of this clone. This likely reflects a read error, since a far larger clone is one base away. The identical CDR3 is also encoded by other nucleotide sequences in the sample. The V segment is TRDV3, and no J call was made; the DNA was not compared with TRDD3, the D call given in the table. The CDR3 loop spans 21 amino acids. CDR1 is TVYSNPD and CDR2 is GDNSRS in the germline V gene (reference sequence). The CDR3 region is CAFTHFLLGLTGDTYTDKLIF. The CDR3 coding sequence is TGTGCCTTCACCCACTTCCTACTCGGTTTAACGGGGGATACCTACACCGATAAGCTCATCTTT.

This clone was seen many times. The protein that TCRdb holds for this DNA derives from a much larger clone and differs from the translated DNA at residue 16, which likely indicates a read error; the protein shown here is translated from the DNA. With the J gene uncalled, the V gene is TRDV2; the table calls TRDD3, which could not be checked here. The germline V gene has CDR1 GEAIGNYY and CDR2 EKD. The CDR3 has 21 amino acids. CDR3 sequence reads: CACDTDNWGIRVLPIRPPRIF. The CDR3 DNA is TGTGCCTGTGACACCGACAACTGGGGGATACGCGTCTTACCAATCAGACCCCCTCGGATCTTT.

Points on this clone: Possible read error: a much larger clone is one base away. This chain joins TRDV1 and TRDJ1; 7 bases fit TRDD3. Trimming removed 2 bases from V and 0 bases from J; junction bases left unmatched: 18. This CDR3 has 20 residues. The germline gives CDR1 TSWWSYY, CDR2 QGS. The CDR3 nucleotides are TGTGCTCTTGGGGAATGGGCACCCTGGGGGGTATGGGAGTACACCGATAAACTCATCTTT. Its translation: CALGEWAPWGVWEYTDKLIF.

With regard to this clone: A read error is the likely source, as a far larger clone sits one nucleotide away. Other nucleotide sequences in the sample specify the same CDR3. The CDR3 coding sequence is TGTGCCTGTGACACCGTTTCCGGGATACGAAACACCGATAAACTCATCTTT. Protein product: CACDTVSGIRNTDKLIF. The gene calls are TRDV2 and TRDJ1, with 8 bases aligning to TRDD3. Assignment of the J gene here rests on matching the DNA to germline, because TCRdb gives none. With V trimmed by 0 bases and J by 0 bases, 8 bases remained unmatched. CDR3 length equals 17 residues. Germline lookup yields CDR1 GEAIGNYY and CDR2 EKD.